The source of this TCR beta chain is a study of T-cell reconstitution after alpha-beta-depleted transplantation in children listed by TCRdb under 2016. Broadly, across the study: The study quantitatively tracked T-cell immune reconstitution after TCRalphabeta/CD19-depleted allogeneic hematopoietic cell transplantation in children using TCR repertoire profiling.

Library prep was done by PCR. Sequenced using an Illumina HiSeq 2500. Molecular barcoding was employed in the preparation of TCR libraries, with unique molecular identifiers being used to normalize TCRbeta repertoire quantification. TCRdb reanalyzed the raw reads on its own, using fastp at Q25 for trimming and MiXCR for clone calling, and kept in-frame beta chains. Every entry covers one CDR3 protein and lists the most common genes and DNA from its rows. The sample table shows more than 300,000 distinct CDR3 sequences, and about a sixth are seen once. The ten largest clones capture about 41% of the sample. The junction shows trimming of 5 bases on V and 6 bases on J, and the gene matches do not reach 11 bases of it. The CDR3 numbers 16 residues from cysteine through phenylalanine. Here the CDR3 DNA is all that survives: 48 bases in frame from base 1. The CDR1 and CDR2 encoded by the germline V gene are MDHEN and SYDVKM.

General findings and caveats noted by the study authors: Hyperexpanded clone frequencies declined over subsequent months; after one year, T-cell counts and TCRbeta diversity were mostly attributed to newly produced T cells. In some patients, the high TCRbeta diversity seen at day 60 was put down to recipient T cells and intrathymic progenitors that had survived conditioning. About two months after transplant, the apparently early recovery of alphabetaT-cell counts reportedly depended on just several hundred clones that had expanded rapidly and came from non-depleted graft cells.

The treatment or condition label, read with the paper, signifies: allogeneic hematopoietic cell transplantation with graft depleted of TCRalphabeta T cells and CD19 B cells. The transplant recipients were children given TCRalphabeta/CD19-depleted allogeneic hematopoietic cell grafts. On this clonotype: This clone's antigen is unknown. The sample holds no much larger clone one base away, and base qualities are not on file.

This specimen was PBMCs, mostly from graft donor cells, taken 360 days after TCRalphabeta/CD19-depleted stem cell transplant. The V gene is TRBV28 and the J gene is TRBJ2-1; 9 central nucleotides agree with TRBD2. The sequence came from a male patient between 2 and 15 years old who had a stem cell transplant for acute lymphoblastic leukemia, so the T cells may come from the graft donor. The sequence in DNA is TGTGCCAGCAGTCTGATCCTAATAGCGGGAGTCAATGAGCAGTTCTTC. This sequence encodes CASSLILIAGVNEQFF.